This T cell receptor (beta chain) was documented in a study of blood T cell repertoires in COVID-19. Study in general: COVID-19 samples from acute and convalescent phases originated in the United States, Italy and Spain. T cells, B-cell-depleted T cells, or PBMCs supplied cDNA or gDNA.

This CDR3 has 13 residues. The authors' processing: Reference gene primer amplification gave estimated nucleated cell counts. The repertoire was sequenced with immunoSEQ multiplex PCR; TCRdb's copy has only in-frame clones and lacks some. V and J calls and clone size are as listed in that table; D and trimming were resolved from the DNA. The sample consists of roughly 300,000 clones, roughly 85% of them appearing once. Recovered status applied to Cohort 3 donors who had two consecutive negative PCRs. It also applied to those with clearance or with symptom resolution. Sequencing used PBMCs or T cells enriched from blood (not recorded which). The origin of this receptor is a woman aged 25-40 years who had recovered from COVID-19. V usage is TRBV21-1 and J usage is TRBJ1-1. TRBV21-1 is a documented pseudogene. This CDR3 is CASSKDGNTEAFF. CDR3 nucleotide sequence: TGTGCCAGCAGCAAAGACGGGAACACTGAAGCTTTCTTT.